This T cell receptor beta chain was sequenced in a study of cytomegalovirus exposure and HLA in healthy donors. A few counts support this clone. Its target is unknown. Whole-study findings and limits: The authors listed about 170 TCR beta chains as cytomegalovirus-associated. Some V segments, including TRBV6-2 and TRBV6-3, were excluded as indistinguishable.

Amplification used 60 Vbeta primers and 13 Jbeta primers. Clones were read by immunoSEQ multiplex PCR, and TCRdb kept only the in-frame ones, dropping some. Among 160,000 or so clones listed, about 68% were seen once. This CDR3 contains 15 residues. The junction had 2 bases not matched to a gene; V was cut back by 5 bases and J by 0 bases. CDR1 is MGHDK, CDR2 SYGVNS, per germline. What was sequenced was PBMCs. V usage is TRBV25-1 and J usage is TRBJ2-2, with 8 bases aligning to TRBD2. This TCR derives from a female donor in good health and CMV-seronegative. The CDR3 DNA is TGTGCCAGCAGTCGGGGGGGGGCGAACACCGGGGAGCTGTTTTTT. Translated, it gives CASSRGGANTGELFF.